This T cell receptor (beta chain) was profiled in a study of blood T cell repertoires in COVID-19. As for the study in general: There were acute and convalescent COVID-19 samples, and they came from the United States, Italy and Spain. The cDNA or gDNA used as material had been derived from T cells, B-cell-depleted T cells, or PBMCs.

In the original processing: Estimation of nucleated cell counts was performed using reference gene primer amplification. Clones were read by immunoSEQ multiplex PCR, and TCRdb kept only the in-frame ones, dropping some. That table supplies the V and J calls and clone size; D and trimming were determined from the DNA. The sample has about 310,000 clones, around 90% seen once. The germline CDR1 and CDR2 sequences are ENHRY and SYGVKD. J was trimmed by 8 bases and V by 11 bases; bases with no gene match: 7. This CDR3 is built from 11 residues. Donors were grouped by their self-reported clinical history. Specimen: PBMCs or T cells enriched from blood (not recorded which). The clonotype comes from a woman between 18 and 29 years old with acute COVID-19. This rearrangement joins TRBV10-3 to TRBJ1-2; 8 bases match TRBD1. In DNA form, the CDR3 reads TGTGCCGTTACAGGGGGTAGAGGCTACACCTTC. Amino acid sequence: CAVTGGRGYTF.